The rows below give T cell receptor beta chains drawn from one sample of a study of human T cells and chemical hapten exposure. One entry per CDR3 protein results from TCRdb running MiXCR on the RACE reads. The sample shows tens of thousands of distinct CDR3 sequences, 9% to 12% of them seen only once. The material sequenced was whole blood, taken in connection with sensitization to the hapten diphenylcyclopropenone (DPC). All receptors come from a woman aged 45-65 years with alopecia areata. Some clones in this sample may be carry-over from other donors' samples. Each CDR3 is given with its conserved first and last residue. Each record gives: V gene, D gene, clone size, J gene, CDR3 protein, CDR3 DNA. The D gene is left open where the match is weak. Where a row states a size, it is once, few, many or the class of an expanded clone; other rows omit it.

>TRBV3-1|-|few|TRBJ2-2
CASRPTANTGELFF
TGTGCCAGCAGGCCAACAGCGAACACCGGGGAGCTGTTTTTT
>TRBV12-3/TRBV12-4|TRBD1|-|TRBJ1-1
CASSPGQGGTEAFF
TGTGCCAGCAGTCCTGGACAGGGGGGCACTGAAGCTTTCTTT
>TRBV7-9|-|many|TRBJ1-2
CASSSLPAGDLRGYTF
TGTGCCAGCAGCTCCCTCCCGGCAGGGGACCTACGAGGCTACACCTTC
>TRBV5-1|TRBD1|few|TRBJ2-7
CASARDRLYEQYF
TGCGCCAGTGCCCGGGACAGGCTGTACGAGCAGTACTTC
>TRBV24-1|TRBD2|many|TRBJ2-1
CATSDLGGGEQFF
TGTGCCACCAGTGATTTAGGCGGGGGTGAGCAGTTCTTC
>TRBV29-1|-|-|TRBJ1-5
CSVGGEDQPQHF
TGCAGCGTTGGAGGAGAGGATCAGCCCCAGCATTTT
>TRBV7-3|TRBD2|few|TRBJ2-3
CASSFRPTSGLDTQYF
TGTGCCAGCAGCTTCAGACCCACTAGCGGGTTAGATACGCAGTATTTT
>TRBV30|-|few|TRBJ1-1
CAWRSEGLAEAFF
TGTGCCTGGAGAAGCGAGGGCTTAGCTGAAGCTTTCTTT
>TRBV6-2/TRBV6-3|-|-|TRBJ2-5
CASRTTGAGETQYF
TGTGCCAGCAGGACAACCGGGGCCGGCGAGACCCAGTACTTC
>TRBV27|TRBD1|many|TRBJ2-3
CASSSDRDSPQYF
TGTGCCAGCAGTTCAGATCGGGACAGCCCGCAGTATTTT
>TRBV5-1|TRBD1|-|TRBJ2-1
CASSFYRGSSYNEQFF
TGCGCCAGCAGCTTCTACAGGGGCAGCTCCTACAATGAGCAGTTCTTC
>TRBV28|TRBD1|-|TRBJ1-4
CASSSGQGTNEKLFF
TGTGCCAGCAGCTCTGGACAGGGTACTAATGAAAAACTGTTTTTT
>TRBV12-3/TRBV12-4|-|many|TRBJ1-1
CASSLDTENTEAFF
TGTGCCAGCAGTTTGGACACGGAGAACACTGAAGCTTTCTTT
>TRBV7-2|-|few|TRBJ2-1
CASSPPRPTEQFF
TGTGCCAGCAGCCCTCCCAGACCGACCGAGCAGTTCTTC
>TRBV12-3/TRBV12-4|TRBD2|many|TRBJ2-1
CASSLLLAGYNEQFF
TGTGCCAGCAGTTTACTGCTAGCGGGGTACAATGAGCAGTTCTTC
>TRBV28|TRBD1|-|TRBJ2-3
CASSSSDRDTDTQYF
TGTGCCAGCAGTTCATCGGACAGGGACACAGATACGCAGTATTTT
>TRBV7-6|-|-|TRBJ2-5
CASSSSTGVETQYF
TGTGCCAGCAGCTCGTCGACCGGGGTAGAGACCCAGTACTTC
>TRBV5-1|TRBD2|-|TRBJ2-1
CASSFRLAGAGEQFF
TGCGCCAGCAGCTTTCGACTAGCGGGAGCGGGTGAGCAGTTCTTC
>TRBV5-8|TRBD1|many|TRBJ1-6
CAATRTGHSPLHF
TGTGCTGCCACCCGGACAGGGCACTCACCCCTCCACTTT